The T cell receptor beta chain under discussion was sequenced for a study of blood T cell repertoires in COVID-19 (dated by TCRdb to the early 2020s). About the study as a whole: Samples covering the acute and convalescent phases of COVID-19 were provided by collaborators in the United States, Italy and Spain. The material from the prospective study consisted of cDNA or gDNA derived from T cells, B-cell-depleted T cells, or PBMCs. The dataset comprised deeply sampled blood TCRbeta repertoires from subjects exposed to, actively infected with, or recovered from COVID-19. The repertoires were released in a freely available public database meant as a resource for research on the immune response to SARS-CoV-2. The samples were drawn from two sources: the first 160 participants of the ongoing ImmuneRACE study, and about 1,300 subjects contributed by 6 global collaborators. A de-identified subject ID, COVID-19 status, age in years and sex were almost always included in the sample metadata. Where available, HLA class I and class II types were obtained from metadata supplied by the sample provider rather than from assay-based typing.

Trimming takes 3 bases from V and 4 bases from J, and the germline ends sit 18 bases apart. Per the germline V gene, ENHRY is the CDR1 and SYGVKD is the CDR2. The CDR3 runs 16 residues from the cysteine to the phenylalanine. Here the CDR3 DNA is all that survives: 48 bases in frame from base 1. TCRbeta CDR3 regions were amplified from genomic DNA by means of the immunoSEQ Assay, a bias-controlled multiplex PCR. The study's processing was this. The number of nucleated cells in each sample was estimated from the amplification of reference gene primers within the assay. To quantify the absolute abundance of each unique TCRbeta CDR3 rearrangement, sequence reads were collapsed and filtered. For each sample, productive Simpson clonality was calculated as the square root of Simpson's diversity index over productive rearrangements. Not all clones reach the TCRdb copy of this immuneACCESS table, which keeps in-frame sequences only. Checked studies attribute under half of the gap to unresolved V genes and leave the rest unexplained. V, J and clone size were drawn from that table, and D and trimming were deduced from the DNA. In this sample the table shows roughly 330,000 clones, 80% to 90% of which occur a single time. The ten largest make up approximately 5% of the sample.

To note about this clone: Its antigen is still unknown. Base qualities are not provided; no much larger clone lies one nucleotide away.

Participants in the prospective study were aged roughly 18 to 100 years, lived in over 20 United States geographic areas, and enrolled through a virtual design. In the prospective study, participants were assigned to cohorts based on the clinical history participants reported in a screening survey and a study questionnaire. Recovered participants in ImmuneRACE Cohort 3 were defined as having two consecutive negative NP/OP PCR tests, clearance from a healthcare professional, or resolution of symptoms. In the prospective study, whole blood, serum and a nasopharyngeal or oropharyngeal swab were collected from each participant by mobile phlebotomists. Additional blood draws and questionnaires over an approximately 2-month period could optionally be provided by prospective study participants. Before DNA extraction, prospective study blood samples were shipped either frozen or at room temperature. Study-level results and caveats: How much clinical and demographic metadata was included differed by source and by participant, and the metadata was provided uncurated.

This clonotype originated in a woman aged 25 to 39 who had recovered from COVID-19. Rearrangement joined TRBV10-3 to TRBJ1-2; the best D guess is TRBD1, with 5 bases matching. Input material: PBMCs or T cells enriched from blood (not recorded which). The encoded CDR3 is CAISERIQAGGYGYTF. The nucleotide sequence is given as TGTGCCATCAGTGAAAGGATCCAGGCCGGGGGCTATGGCTACACCTTC.